Listed here are 27 T cell receptor beta chains from one sample, sequenced in a study of naive CD8 T cells in extremely preterm neonates. Profiling relied on immunoSEQ multiplex PCR, and the TCRdb table lists in-frame clones only, not all of them. The table has over 5,500 clones, 95% to 99% seen once. Cord blood came from elective full-term cesareans at roughly 35-43 weeks without labor or membrane rupture. Sequencing input: naive CD8+ T cells from cord blood. The receptors were sampled from a newborn in good health.

CDR3 residues: CASSVGQGTMSEQYF. CDR3 nucleotides: TGTGCCAGTAGTGTCGGACAGGGTACAATGTCAGAGCAGTACTTC. V and J are TRBV19 and TRBJ2-7; 8 bases are shared with TRBD1. Germline CDR1 reads LNHDA; CDR2 reads SQIVND (reference sequence). Losses at the gene ends were 5 bases for V and 7 bases for J; bases not matched to a gene: 13. The CDR3 consists of 15 residues.

The chain is built from TRBV7-5 and TRBJ2-3; the D call in the table, TRBD2, was not verified against the DNA. TRBV7-5 is a known pseudogene. The CDR3 has 15 residues. This CDR3 is CVRSRNGGDPDTQYF. CDR3 DNA sequence: TGTGTCAGAAGTCGGAACGGGGGGGACCCAGATACGCAGTATTTT.

With regard to this clone: A read error may account for a junction end that differs from germline. This chain uses TRBV28 with TRBJ1-2; TRBD1 matches 7 bases. Germline V gene data show CDR1 as MDHEN and CDR2 as SYDVKM. This CDR3 has 18 amino acids. Here the CDR3 reads CASSLVGSGQPSPYRYTF. Here the CDR3 DNA reads TGTGCCAGCAGTTTAGTAGGCTCGGGACAGCCCTCCCCCTATCGCTACACCTTC.

This rearrangement joins TRBV9 to TRBJ1-3; weak D call: TRBD1 (6 bases). V lost 4 bases and J 4 bases, leaving 12 bases between the germline ends. The CDR3 spans 14 residues. Germline-derived CDR1 and CDR2 are SGDLS and YYNGEE. The CDR3, as DNA: TGTGCCAGCAGCCTAGGGGACACAGGAAACACCATATATTTT. Translation gives CASSLGDTGNTIYF.

The V gene is TRBV10-2, the J gene TRBJ2-3; TRBD1 matches 9 bases. Germline V gene data show CDR1 as WSHSY and CDR2 as SAAADI. The J segment lost 1 base and the V segment lost 7 bases, leaving 6 bases of the junction unmatched. The CDR3 is 15 amino acids. As DNA, the CDR3 is TGCGCCAGCACCTGGACAGGGGAGGGCACAGATACGCAGTATTTT. It yields the protein CASTWTGEGTDTQYF.

V gene TRBV14 combines with J gene TRBJ2-1, with 7 bases lining up with TRBD2. Germline V CDR1 and CDR2: SGHDN, FVKESK. After removal of 2 bases from V and 2 bases from J, the junction contained 0 bases not matched to a gene. The CDR3 totals 14 residues. CDR3 amino acids: CASSQLAAYNEQFF. The CDR3 DNA reads TGTGCCAGCAGCCAACTAGCGGCCTACAATGAGCAGTTCTTC. The full variable domain, its missing parts supplied by reference TRBV14 and TRBJ2-1, is EAGVTQFPSHSVIEKGQTVTLRCDPISGHDNLYWYRRVMGKEIKFLLHFVKESKQDESGMPNNRFLAERTGGTYSTLKVQPAELEDSGVYFCASSQLAAYNEQFFGPGTRLTVL.

The chain recombines TRBV1 with TRBJ2-5; the table's TRBD2 call for D was not verified on the DNA. TRBV1 is a pseudogene segment. This CDR3 is built from 17 residues. CDR3 nucleotides: TGCACCAGCAGCCAAGCCACTAGCGGGAGGGGGCAAGAGACCCAGTACTTC. Translated, it gives CTSSQATSGRGQETQYF.

The chain recombines TRBV19 with TRBJ2-7, with 9 bases matching TRBD2. J lost 7 bases, V lost 3 bases, and 7 bases had no gene match. The CDR3 has 14 residues. CDR1 is LNHDA, CDR2 SQIVND, per germline (reference sequence). CDR3 bases: TGTGCCAGTAGTATCATAGCGGGAGCTAAGGAGCAGTACTTC. Amino acid sequence: CASSIIAGAKEQYF.

The chain combines TRBV28 with TRBJ1-4; 9 bases agree with TRBD1. Germline-derived CDR1 and CDR2 are MDHEN and SYDVKM. This CDR3 region has 15 residues. V gave up 3 bases and J gave up 10 bases; unmatched junction bases: 9. The CDR3 bases are TGTGCCAGCAGTTTCGAGGGACAGGGAAGGGGAAAACTGTTTTTT. Translated, it gives CASSFEGQGRGKLFF.

The chain carries TRBV20-1 and TRBJ1-5; 9 bases are shared with TRBD1. The CDR3 length is 11 residues. Per the germline V gene, CDR1 is DFQATT and CDR2 is SNEGSKA (reference sequence). As DNA, the CDR3 is TGCGACCGGGACAGGGTAAAGCCCCAGCATTTT. The encoded protein is CDRDRVKPQHF.

The rearrangement uses TRBV5-6 and TRBJ2-5; 9 bases are shared with TRBD2. The germline gives CDR1 SGHDT, CDR2 YYEEEE. V lost 1 base and J lost 0; bases outside the gene matches: 4. CDR3 length equals 16 residues. The CDR3 region has the DNA TGTGCCAGCAGCTTGTGGCGGGGGGGAAACCAAGAGACCCAGTACTTC. It is translated as CASSLWRGGNQETQYF.

The rearrangement joins TRBV19 to TRBJ2-5, with 7 bases that match TRBD1. Unmatched junction bases numbered 7, after V lost 7 bases and J lost 2 bases. The length of the CDR3 is 14 residues. The germline V gene has CDR1 LNHDA and CDR2 SQIVND (reference sequence). CDR3 in amino acids: CASNNGGQQETQYF. CDR3 DNA sequence: TGTGCCAGTAATAATGGGGGACAGCAAGAGACCCAGTACTTC. The full variable domain, its missing parts supplied by reference TRBV19 and TRBJ2-5, is DGGITQSPKYLFRKEGQNVTLSCEQNLNHDAMYWYRQDPGQGLRLIYYSQIVNDFQKGDIAEGYSVSREKKESFPLTVTSAQKNPTAFYLCASNNGGQQETQYFGPGTRLLVL.

The rearrangement uses TRBV29-1 and TRBJ2-7; no definite D call. Germline lookup yields CDR1 SQVTM and CDR2 ANQGSEA. The length of the CDR3 is 13 residues. V was cut by 1 base and J by 2 bases, with 9 bases left in between. The CDR3 loop is CSVEGHGPYEQYF. CDR3 in DNA: TGCAGCGTTGAAGGCCATGGCCCCTACGAGCAGTACTTC.

The V gene is TRBV19, the J gene TRBJ1-2, with TRBD1 matching 8 bases. Germline assignment: CDR1 LNHDA and CDR2 SQIVND (reference sequence). The ends lost 5 bases at V and 4 bases at J; junction bases unmatched: 0. The CDR3 is 12 amino acids. CDR3 in amino acids: CASSDRGYGYTF. In DNA, the CDR3 is TGTGCCAGTAGTGACAGGGGCTATGGCTACACCTTC.

This chain connects TRBV2 to TRBJ1-1; TRBD1 aligns across 7 bases. Germline V lookup: CDR1 SNHLY, CDR2 FYNNEI. This CDR3 has 16 amino acids. The trim removed 7 bases at V and 4 bases at J, leaving 15 bases unmatched. Here the CDR3 reads CASIPPDRASGTEAFF. The CDR3, as DNA: TGTGCCAGCATCCCCCCCGACAGGGCGAGCGGCACTGAAGCTTTCTTT.

The genes are TRBV7-9 and TRBJ2-2, with 9 positions matching TRBD1. Germline CDR1 reads SEHNR; CDR2 reads FQNEAQ (reference sequence). The CDR3 runs 18 residues. With 5 bases clipped from V and 8 bases from J, the junction kept 18 bases outside the gene matches. The CDR3, as DNA: TGTGCCAGCAGCCCCACACGGGGGAAACAGGGGGCGCCGGGGGAGCTGTTTTTT. Protein: CASSPTRGKQGAPGELFF.

The rearrangement links TRBV4-3 to TRBJ2-1; 9 bases agree with TRBD2. The CDR3 length is 15 residues. V lost 5 bases to trimming and J lost 1 base; unmatched junction nucleotides: 3. CDR1 and CDR2 from the germline V gene are LGHNA and YSLEER. The chain's CDR3 is CASSYLAGSYNEQFF. The CDR3 DNA is TGCGCCAGCAGCTACCTAGCGGGATCCTACAATGAGCAGTTCTTC.

The V gene is TRBV6-6, the J gene TRBJ1-1; D is unresolved. CDR1 is MNHNY and CDR2 is SVGAGI in the germline V gene (reference sequence). Deletions cut 5 bases from V and 4 bases from J, with 17 bases between. The CDR3 loop spans 15 amino acids. The CDR3 loop reads CASSPLSGWRTEAFF. The CDR3 DNA sequence: TGTGCCAGCAGTCCACTCAGCGGCTGGCGCACTGAAGCTTTCTTT.

This chain joins TRBV30 and TRBJ2-2, with D unclear. From germline, CDR1 is GTSNPN and CDR2 SVGIG (reference sequence). V was shortened by 3 bases and J by 2 bases, with 7 bases between the two germline ends. The CDR3 is made up of 13 amino acids. The CDR3 sequence is CAWRLSNTGELFF. The CDR3 bases are TGTGCCTGGAGACTTAGTAACACCGGGGAGCTGTTTTTT.

The genes are TRBV19 and TRBJ1-6, with a possible D match to TRBD1 (5 bases). CDR1 LNHDA and CDR2 SQIVND come from the germline V gene (reference sequence). CDR3 length: 12 amino acids. V lost 4 bases, J lost 7 bases, and 5 bases lay in between. This CDR3 is CASSTGNSPLHF. CDR3 DNA sequence: TGTGCCAGTAGTACAGGGAATTCACCCCTCCACTTT.

A single count supports this clone. The rearrangement joins TRBV5-4 to TRBJ2-1; TRBD2 agrees at 11 bases. CDR1 and CDR2 from the germline V gene are SGHNT and YYREEE (reference sequence). The trim removed 0 bases at V and 7 bases at J, leaving 12 bases unmatched. The CDR3 consists of 18 residues. CDR3 protein: CASSLGLLAGANWNEQFF. The CDR3 bases are TGTGCCAGCAGCTTGGGCCTACTAGCGGGGGCTAATTGGAATGAGCAGTTCTTC.

The chain couples TRBV5-1 to TRBJ1-4, with 9 bases fitting TRBD1. Trimming cost V 4 bases and J 6 bases; bases outside gene matches: 4. This CDR3 region has 14 residues. Germline assignment: CDR1 SGHRS and CDR2 YFSETQ. The CDR3 DNA sequence: TGCGCCAGCAGCCCGGGACAGGGTTATGAAAAACTGTTTTTT. It encodes CASSPGQGYEKLFF.

This chain joins TRBV9 and TRBJ2-7; no definite D call. CDR3 length equals 13 residues. Germline CDR1 SGDLS, CDR2 YYNGEE. Trimming cost V 0 bases and J 0 bases, with 4 bases left between them. Here the CDR3 reads CASSVDNSYEQYF. In nucleotides, the CDR3 is TGTGCCAGCAGCGTAGACAACTCCTACGAGCAGTACTTC.

The CDR3 coding sequence is TGTGCCAGCAGCAGACTAGCGGACGGGGAGCTGTTTTTT. Translating gives CASSRLADGELFF. This sequence joins TRBV14 and TRBJ2-2, with 9 nucleotides matching TRBD2. The CDR3 covers 13 residues. Germline values: CDR1 SGHDN, CDR2 FVKESK. Unmatched junction bases numbered 2, after V lost 5 bases and J lost 7 bases.

This clone was seen just once. The rearrangement joins TRBV7-3 to TRBJ2-3; D perhaps matches TRBD1 (5 bases). Trimming took off 0 bases at V and 1 base at J, with 5 bases between the two ends. There are 14 residues in the CDR3. CDR1 is SGHTA, CDR2 FQGTGA, per germline. The CDR3: CASSLTGGTDTQYF. In DNA, the CDR3 is TGTGCCAGCAGCTTAACAGGGGGCACAGATACGCAGTATTTT.

The chain joins TRBV6-1 to TRBJ2-1; 9 bases agree with TRBD1. V dropped 2 bases and J dropped 2; count of bases not matched to a gene: 7. The CDR3 sequence is 17 residues long. The V gene's germline CDR1 is MNHNS and CDR2 SASEGT. CDR3 sequence (DNA): TGTGCCAGCAGTGAAAGGATCACAGGGGGCGCCTACAATGAGCAGTTCTTC. Amino acids: CASSERITGGAYNEQFF.

The chain is built from TRBV28 and TRBJ2-7; D not resolved. The CDR3 sequence is 12 residues long. V shed 4 bases and J shed 4 bases, with 8 bases lying between them. Germline values: CDR1 MDHEN, CDR2 SYDVKM. CDR3 coding DNA: TGTGCCAGCAGTTACAATATTTACGAGCAGTACTTC. Translation: CASSYNIYEQYF.